This T cell receptor (beta chain) came from a study of a mutant IDH1 vaccine in newly diagnosed glioma. For the study at large: Vaccines were begun 4-6 weeks after radiotherapy alone, or with temozolomide cycles.

The time point was: week 35, safety follow-up. It was 300 ug of mutant IDH1 20-mer peptide that made up each vaccine dose, given with topical imiquimod. TCRdb keeps only in-frame clones here, not all; method: immunoSEQ multiplex PCR. This repertoire shows over 40,000 clones, over 75% found once; its top ten account for approximately 1.6%. A note on this clone: Its matching antigen is unknown.

The sample in question was PBMCs, obtained from a glioma patient whose treatment included an IDH1 peptide vaccine. The receptor's source is a man aged 40-49 years with glioma.

CDR3 bases: TGTGCCAGCAGCCCCCTGACTAGCGGGCTTGGCACAGATACGCAGTATTTT. This sequence encodes CASSPLTSGLGTDTQYF. V is TRBV7-7 and J is TRBJ2-3; TRBD2 agrees at 10 bases. The CDR3 covers 17 residues. V shed 5 bases and J 1 base; nucleotides not matched to a gene: 9. Germline values: CDR1 SSHAT, CDR2 FNYEAQ (reference sequence).